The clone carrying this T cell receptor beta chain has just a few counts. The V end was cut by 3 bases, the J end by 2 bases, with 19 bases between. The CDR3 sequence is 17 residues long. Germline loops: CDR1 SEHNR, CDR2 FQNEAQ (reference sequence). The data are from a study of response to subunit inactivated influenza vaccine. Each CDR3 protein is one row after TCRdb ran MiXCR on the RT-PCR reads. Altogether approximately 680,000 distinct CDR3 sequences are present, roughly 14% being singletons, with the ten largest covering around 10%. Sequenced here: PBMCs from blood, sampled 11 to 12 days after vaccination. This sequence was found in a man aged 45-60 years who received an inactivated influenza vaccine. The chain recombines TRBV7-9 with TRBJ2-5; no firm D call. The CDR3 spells CASSFSLGILGQETQYF. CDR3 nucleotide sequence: TGTGCCAGCAGCTTTAGCCTAGGGATACTGGGGCAAGAGACCCAGTACTTC. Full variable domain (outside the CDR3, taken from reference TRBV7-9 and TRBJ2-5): DTGVSQNPRHKITKRGQNVTFRCDPISEHNRLYWYRQTLGQGPEFLTYFQNEAQLEKSRLLSDRFSAERPKGSFSTLEIQRTEQGDSAMYLCASSFSLGILGQETQYFGPGTRLLVL.